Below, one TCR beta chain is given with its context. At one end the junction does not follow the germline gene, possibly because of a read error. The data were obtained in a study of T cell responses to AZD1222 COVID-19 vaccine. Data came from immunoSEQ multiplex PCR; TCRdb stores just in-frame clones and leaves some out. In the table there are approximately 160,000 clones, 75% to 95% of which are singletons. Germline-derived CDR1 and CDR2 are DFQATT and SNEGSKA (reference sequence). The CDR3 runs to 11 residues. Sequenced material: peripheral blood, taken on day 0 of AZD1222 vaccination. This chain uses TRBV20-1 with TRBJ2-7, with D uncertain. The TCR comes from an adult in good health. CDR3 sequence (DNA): TGCAGTGCTAGAGACGCGAAGCCTTGGGTCTTC. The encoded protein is CSARDAKPWVF.